This paragraph reports one T cell receptor (beta chain). Per the original methods: The authors estimated nucleated cell counts from reference gene primer amplification. Method: immunoSEQ multiplex PCR; TCRdb's copy keeps in-frame clones and lacks some. V and J calls and clone size are those listed in that table; D and trimming were worked out from the DNA. Of roughly 100,000 clones in the sample, around 82% were seen once. V lost 1 base and J lost 5, with 13 bases in between. Per germline, CDR1 MGHRA and CDR2 YSYEKL. There are 15 residues in the CDR3. The sample comes from a study of blood T cell repertoires in COVID-19. Study background: The samples span acute and convalescent COVID-19 from the United States, Italy and Spain.

The specimen sequenced was peripheral blood. This TCR was recovered from a human donor in a cohort sampled during active or convalescent COVID-19. The chain links TRBV4-1 to TRBJ2-3; tentatively, D is TRBD2 (5 bases). The CDR3 sequence: CASSQAAGGIDTQYF. CDR3 in DNA: TGCGCCAGCAGCCAAGCGGCGGGTGGGATAGATACGCAGTATTTT.